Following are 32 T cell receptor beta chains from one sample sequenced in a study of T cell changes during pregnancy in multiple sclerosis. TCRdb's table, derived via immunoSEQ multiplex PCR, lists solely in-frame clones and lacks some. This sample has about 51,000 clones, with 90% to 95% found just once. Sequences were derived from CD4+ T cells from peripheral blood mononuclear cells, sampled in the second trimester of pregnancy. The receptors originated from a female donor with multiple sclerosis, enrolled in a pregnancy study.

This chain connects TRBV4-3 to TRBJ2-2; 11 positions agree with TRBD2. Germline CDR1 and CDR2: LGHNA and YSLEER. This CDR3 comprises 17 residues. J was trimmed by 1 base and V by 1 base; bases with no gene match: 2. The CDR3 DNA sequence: TGCGCCAGCAGCCAAGTACTAGCGGGGGTGAACACCGGGGAGCTGTTTTTT. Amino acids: CASSQVLAGVNTGELFF.

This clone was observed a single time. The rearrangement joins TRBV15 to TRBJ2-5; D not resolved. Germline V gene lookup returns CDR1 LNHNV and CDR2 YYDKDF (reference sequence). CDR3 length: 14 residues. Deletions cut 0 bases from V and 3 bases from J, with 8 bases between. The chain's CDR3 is CATSREFGEETQYF. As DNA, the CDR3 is TGTGCCACCAGCAGAGAGTTCGGTGAAGAGACCCAGTACTTC. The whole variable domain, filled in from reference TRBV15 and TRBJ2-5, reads DAMVIQNPRYQVTQFGKPVTLSCSQTLNHNVMYWYQQKSSQAPKLLFHYYDKDFNNEADTPDNFQSRRPNTSFCFLDIRSPGLGDTAMYLCATSREFGEETQYFGPGTRLLVL.

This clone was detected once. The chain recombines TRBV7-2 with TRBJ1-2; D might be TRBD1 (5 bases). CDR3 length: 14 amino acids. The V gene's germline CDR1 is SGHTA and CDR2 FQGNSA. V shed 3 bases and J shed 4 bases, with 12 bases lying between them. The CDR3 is CASSLDTSGYGYTF. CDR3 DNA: TGTGCCAGCAGCTTGGACACCTCGGGCTATGGCTACACCTTC.

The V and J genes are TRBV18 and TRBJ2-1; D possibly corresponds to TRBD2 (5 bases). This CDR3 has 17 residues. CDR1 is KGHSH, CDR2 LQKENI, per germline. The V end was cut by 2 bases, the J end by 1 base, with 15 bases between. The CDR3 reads CASSPRLASGSYNEQFF. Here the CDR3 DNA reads TGTGCCAGCTCACCAAGGTTGGCTTCGGGGTCCTACAATGAGCAGTTCTTC.

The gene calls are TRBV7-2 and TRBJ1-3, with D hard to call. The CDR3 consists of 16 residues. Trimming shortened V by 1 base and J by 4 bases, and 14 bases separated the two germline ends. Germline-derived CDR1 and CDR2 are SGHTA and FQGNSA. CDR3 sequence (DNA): TGTGCCAGCAGCTTAGGAGCTGGGCAGGCAGGAAACACCATATATTTT. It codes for CASSLGAGQAGNTIYF.

CDR3 nucleotides: TGTGCCAGCAGCCCACGGACAGGGGCGACCTACGAGCAGTACTTC. It encodes CASSPRTGATYEQYF. The rearrangement uses TRBV7-8 and TRBJ2-7, with TRBD1 matching 9 bases. This CDR3 has 15 residues. The germline V gene has CDR1 SGHVS and CDR2 FQNEAQ. V was clipped by 5 bases and J by 2 bases; unmatched bases: 7.

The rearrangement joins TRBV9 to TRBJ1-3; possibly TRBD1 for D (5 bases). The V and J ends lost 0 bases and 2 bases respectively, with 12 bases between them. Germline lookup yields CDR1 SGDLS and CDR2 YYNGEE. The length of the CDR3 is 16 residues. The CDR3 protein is CASSVARGKAGNTIYF. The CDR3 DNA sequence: TGTGCCAGCAGCGTAGCTCGGGGGAAGGCTGGAAACACCATATATTTT.

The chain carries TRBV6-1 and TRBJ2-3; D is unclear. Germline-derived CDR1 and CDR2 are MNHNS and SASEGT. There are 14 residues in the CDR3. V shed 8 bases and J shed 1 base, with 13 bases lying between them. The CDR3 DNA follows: TGTGCCAGCCTACTCGGGTACCGCACAGATACGCAGTATTTT. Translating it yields CASLLGYRTDTQYF.

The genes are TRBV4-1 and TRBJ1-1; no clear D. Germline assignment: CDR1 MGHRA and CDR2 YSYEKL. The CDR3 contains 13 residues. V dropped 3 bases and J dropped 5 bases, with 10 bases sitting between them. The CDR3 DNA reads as TGCGCCAGCAGCCACAACTCCCTAACTGAAGCTTTCTTT. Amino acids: CASSHNSLTEAFF.

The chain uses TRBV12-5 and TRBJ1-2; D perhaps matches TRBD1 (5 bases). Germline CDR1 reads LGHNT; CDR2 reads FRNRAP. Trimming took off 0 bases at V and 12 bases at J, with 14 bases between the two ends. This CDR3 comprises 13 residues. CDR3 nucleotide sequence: TGTGCTAGTGGTTTGGTAGAGCGGGGCCCCCACACCTTC. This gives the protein CASGLVERGPHTF.

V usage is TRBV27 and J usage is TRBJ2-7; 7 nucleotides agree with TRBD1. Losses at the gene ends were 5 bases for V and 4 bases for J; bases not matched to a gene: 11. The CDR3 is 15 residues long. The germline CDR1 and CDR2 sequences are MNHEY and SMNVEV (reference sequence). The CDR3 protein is CASSPRGSLGYEQYF. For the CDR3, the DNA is TGTGCCAGCAGTCCCAGGGGGTCCCTGGGTTACGAGCAGTACTTC.

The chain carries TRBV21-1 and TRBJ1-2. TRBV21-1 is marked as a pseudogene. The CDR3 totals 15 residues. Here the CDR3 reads CASSKGRGQLYGYTF. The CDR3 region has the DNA TGTGCCAGCAGCAAAGGGAGAGGTCAGCTCTATGGCTACACCTTC.

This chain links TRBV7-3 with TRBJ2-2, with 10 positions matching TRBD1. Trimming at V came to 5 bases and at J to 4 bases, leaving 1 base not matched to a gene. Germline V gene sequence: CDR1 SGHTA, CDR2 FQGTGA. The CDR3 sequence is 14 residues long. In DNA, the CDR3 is TGTGCCAGCAGCCGGGACAGGGGCACCGGGGAGCTGTTTTTT. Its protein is CASSRDRGTGELFF.

CDR3 residues: CASSFGGNTEAFF. CDR3 DNA sequence: TGTGCCAGCAGCTTTGGAGGGAACACTGAAGCTTTCTTT. The chain has TRBV5-6 and TRBJ1-1; D remains ambiguous. The germline V and J ends were trimmed by 2 bases and 1 base, with 6 bases remaining between them. This CDR3 is built from 13 residues. The V gene's germline CDR1 is SGHDT and CDR2 YYEEEE.

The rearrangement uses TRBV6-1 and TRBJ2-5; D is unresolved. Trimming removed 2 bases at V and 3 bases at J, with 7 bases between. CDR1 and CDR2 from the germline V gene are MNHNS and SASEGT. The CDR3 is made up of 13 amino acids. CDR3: CASSETVEETQYF. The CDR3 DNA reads TGTGCCAGCAGTGAAACAGTTGAAGAGACCCAGTACTTC.

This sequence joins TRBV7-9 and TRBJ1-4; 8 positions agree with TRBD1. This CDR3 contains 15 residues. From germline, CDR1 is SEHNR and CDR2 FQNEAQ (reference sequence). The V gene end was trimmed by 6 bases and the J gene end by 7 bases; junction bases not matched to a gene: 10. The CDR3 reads CASRPSQGGFEKLFF. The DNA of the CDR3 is TGTGCCAGCAGGCCTTCACAGGGGGGATTTGAAAAACTGTTTTTT. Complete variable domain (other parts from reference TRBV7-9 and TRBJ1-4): DTGVSQNPRHKITKRGQNVTFRCDPISEHNRLYWYRQTLGQGPEFLTYFQNEAQLEKSRLLSDRFSAERPKGSFSTLEIQRTEQGDSAMYLCASRPSQGGFEKLFFGSGTQLSVL.

The chain's CDR3 is CASSLGSGRSYNEQFF. Written as DNA, the CDR3 is TGTGCCAGCAGCTTGGGAAGCGGGAGGTCCTACAATGAGCAGTTCTTC. The V call is TRBV5-4, the J call TRBJ2-1; 9 nucleotides agree with TRBD2. This CDR3 is 16 amino acids long. The germline V gene encodes CDR1 SGHNT and CDR2 YYREEE (reference sequence). The trim removed 0 bases at V and 1 base at J, leaving 2 bases unmatched.

The CDR3 is CASSPRGPLDYEQYF. Written as DNA, the CDR3 is TGTGCCAGCAGCCCACGAGGGCCCTTGGACTACGAGCAGTACTTC. J is TRBJ2-7 and V is TRBV5-6; D possibly corresponds to TRBD2 (5 bases). Germline-derived CDR1 and CDR2 are SGHDT and YYEEEE. Trimming stripped 4 bases from V and 3 bases from J, with 17 bases between. The CDR3 extends over 15 amino acids.

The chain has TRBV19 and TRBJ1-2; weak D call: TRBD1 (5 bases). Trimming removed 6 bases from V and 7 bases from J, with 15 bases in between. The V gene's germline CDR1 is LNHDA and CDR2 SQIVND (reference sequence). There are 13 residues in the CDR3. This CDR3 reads CASRSRRGFGYTF. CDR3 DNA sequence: TGTGCCAGTAGGTCTAGACGGGGGTTTGGCTACACCTTC.

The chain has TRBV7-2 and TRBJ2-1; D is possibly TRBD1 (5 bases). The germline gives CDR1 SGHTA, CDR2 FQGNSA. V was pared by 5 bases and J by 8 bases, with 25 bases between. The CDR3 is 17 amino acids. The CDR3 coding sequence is TGTGCCAGCAGCCTAATATTCAGGGTATTGATGATCGATGAGCAGTTCTTC. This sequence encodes CASSLIFRVLMIDEQFF.

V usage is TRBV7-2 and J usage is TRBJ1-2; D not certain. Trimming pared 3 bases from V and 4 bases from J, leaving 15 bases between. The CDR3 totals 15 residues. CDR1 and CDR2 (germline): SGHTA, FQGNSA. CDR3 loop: CASSFPTRLSYGYTF. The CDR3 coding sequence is TGTGCCAGCAGCTTCCCGACCAGGCTTTCCTATGGCTACACCTTC. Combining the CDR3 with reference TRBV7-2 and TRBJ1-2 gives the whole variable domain GAGVSQSPSNKVTEKGKDVELRCDPISGHTALYWYRQSLGQGLEFLIYFQGNSAPDKSGLPSDRFSAERTGGSVSTLTIQRTQQEDSAVYLCASSFPTRLSYGYTFGSGTRLTVV.

The CDR3 DNA follows: TGTGCCAGCAGCGCGGGACGGGCGACTAATGAAAAACTGTTTTTT. This translates into CASSAGRATNEKLFF. The chain is built from TRBV5-4 and TRBJ1-4; tentative D call: TRBD1 (5 bases). V was clipped by 4 bases and J by 2 bases, with 12 bases between them. Germline V lookup: CDR1 SGHNT, CDR2 YYREEE (reference sequence). This CDR3 has 15 residues.

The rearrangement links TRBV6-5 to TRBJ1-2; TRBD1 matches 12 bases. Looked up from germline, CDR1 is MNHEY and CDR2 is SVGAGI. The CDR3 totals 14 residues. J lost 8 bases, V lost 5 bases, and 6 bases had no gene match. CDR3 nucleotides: TGTGCCAGCAGTATGGGACAGGGGGCGGGGGGCTACACCTTC. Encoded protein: CASSMGQGAGGYTF.

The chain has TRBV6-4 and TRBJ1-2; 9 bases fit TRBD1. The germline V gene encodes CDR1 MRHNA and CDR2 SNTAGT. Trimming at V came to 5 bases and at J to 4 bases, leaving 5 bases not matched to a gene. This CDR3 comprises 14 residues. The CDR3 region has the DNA TGTGCCAGCAGTAGGGGACAGGGCCGCTATGGCTACACCTTC. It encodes CASSRGQGRYGYTF.

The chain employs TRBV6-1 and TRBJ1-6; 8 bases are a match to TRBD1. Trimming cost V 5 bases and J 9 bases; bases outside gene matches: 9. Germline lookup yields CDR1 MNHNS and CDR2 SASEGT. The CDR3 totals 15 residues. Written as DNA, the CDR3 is TGTGCCAGCAGTTCAGGGGGCCGCGGGGTTTCACCCCTCCACTTT. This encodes CASSSGGRGVSPLHF.

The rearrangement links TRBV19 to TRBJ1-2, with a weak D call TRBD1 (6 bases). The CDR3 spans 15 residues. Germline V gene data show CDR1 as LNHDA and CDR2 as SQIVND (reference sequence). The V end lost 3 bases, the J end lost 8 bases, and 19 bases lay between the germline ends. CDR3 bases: TGTGCCAGTAGTATGGGGGCTTTGGGGGAAGGAGGCTACACCTTC. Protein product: CASSMGALGEGGYTF.

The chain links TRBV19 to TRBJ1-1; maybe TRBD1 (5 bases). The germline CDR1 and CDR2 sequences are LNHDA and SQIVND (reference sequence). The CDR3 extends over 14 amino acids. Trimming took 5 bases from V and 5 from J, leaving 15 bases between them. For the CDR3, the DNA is TGTGCCAGTAGTCTGATTGGGGGAGGTACTGAAGCTTTCTTT. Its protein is CASSLIGGGTEAFF.

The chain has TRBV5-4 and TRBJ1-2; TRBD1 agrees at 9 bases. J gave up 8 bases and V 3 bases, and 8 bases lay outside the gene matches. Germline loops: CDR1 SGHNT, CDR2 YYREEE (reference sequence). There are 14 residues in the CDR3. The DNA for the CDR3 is TGTGCCAGCAGCTGGGACAGGGATGTATGGGGCTACACCTTC. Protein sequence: CASSWDRDVWGYTF.

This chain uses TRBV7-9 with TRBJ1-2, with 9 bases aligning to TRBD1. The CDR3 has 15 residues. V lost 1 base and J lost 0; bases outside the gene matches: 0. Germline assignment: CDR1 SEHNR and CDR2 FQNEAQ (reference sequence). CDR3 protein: CASSLGDRANYGYTF. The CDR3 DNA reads TGTGCCAGCAGCTTAGGGGACAGGGCTAACTATGGCTACACCTTC.

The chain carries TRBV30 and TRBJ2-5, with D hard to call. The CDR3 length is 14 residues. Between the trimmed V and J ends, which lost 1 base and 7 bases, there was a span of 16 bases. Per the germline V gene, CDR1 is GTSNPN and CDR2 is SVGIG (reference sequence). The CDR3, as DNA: TGTGCCTGGAGTGGTTTGTGTGTTGGGCGGACCCAGTACTTC. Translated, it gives CAWSGLCVGRTQYF.

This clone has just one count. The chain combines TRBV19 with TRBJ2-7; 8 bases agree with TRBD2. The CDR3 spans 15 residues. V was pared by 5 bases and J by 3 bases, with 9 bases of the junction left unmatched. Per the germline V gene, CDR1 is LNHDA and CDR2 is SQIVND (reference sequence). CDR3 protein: CASSVMLAGYYEQYF. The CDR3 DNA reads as TGTGCCAGTAGTGTGATGCTAGCGGGTTACTACGAGCAGTACTTC.

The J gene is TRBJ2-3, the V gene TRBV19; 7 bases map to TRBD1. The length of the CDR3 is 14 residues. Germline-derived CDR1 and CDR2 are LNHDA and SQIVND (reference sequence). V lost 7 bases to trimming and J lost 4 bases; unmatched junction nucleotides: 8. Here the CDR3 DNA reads TGTGCCAGTATAAACACAGGGGAGTCAGATACGCAGTATTTT. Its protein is CASINTGESDTQYF.